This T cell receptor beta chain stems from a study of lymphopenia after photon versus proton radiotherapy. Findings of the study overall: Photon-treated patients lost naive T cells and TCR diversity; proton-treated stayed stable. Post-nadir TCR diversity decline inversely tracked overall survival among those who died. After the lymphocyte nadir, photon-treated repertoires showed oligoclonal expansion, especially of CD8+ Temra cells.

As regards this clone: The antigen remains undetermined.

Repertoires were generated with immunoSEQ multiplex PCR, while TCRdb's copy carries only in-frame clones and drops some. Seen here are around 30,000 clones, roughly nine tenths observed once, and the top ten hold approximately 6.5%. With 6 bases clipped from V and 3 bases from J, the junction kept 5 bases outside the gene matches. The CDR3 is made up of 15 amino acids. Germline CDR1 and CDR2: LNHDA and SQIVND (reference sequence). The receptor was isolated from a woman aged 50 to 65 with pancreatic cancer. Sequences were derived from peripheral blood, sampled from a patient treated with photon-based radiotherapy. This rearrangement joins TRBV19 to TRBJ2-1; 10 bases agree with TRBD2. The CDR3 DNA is TGTGCCAGTAGCCCAACTAGCGGGAACTACAATGAGCAGTTCTTC. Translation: CASSPTSGNYNEQFF. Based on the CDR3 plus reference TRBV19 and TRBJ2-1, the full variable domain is DGGITQSPKYLFRKEGQNVTLSCEQNLNHDAMYWYRQDPGQGLRLIYYSQIVNDFQKGDIAEGYSVSREKKESFPLTVTSAQKNPTAFYLCASSPTSGNYNEQFFGPGTRLTVL.